Described below is a single TCR beta chain sequence and its context. The count of this clone is one. The clone's antigen remains unknown. No quality values exist for individual bases; no much larger clone is one base distant. Germline trimming amounts to 4 bases on V and 4 bases on J, with 10 as the count of junction bases outside the gene matches. The germline V gene specifies LGHNA as CDR1 and YSLEER as CDR2. The CDR3 numbers 17 residues from cysteine through phenylalanine. Of all the DNA, just the CDR3 is kept, 51 bases in frame from base 1. Healthy HIV-negative adults with no recently reported acute infections or vaccinations were included as donors. Every donor was a Caucasian adult living in Nashville, Tennessee, USA. For unsorted samples, tens of millions of PBMCs were counted, and genomic DNA was extracted using the QIAamp DNA Blood Mini kit. Blood was obtained by leukapheresis, after which PBMCs were separated by Ficoll-Histopaque density gradient centrifugation and cryopreserved in liquid nitrogen vapor phase.

This sample was included in a study of shared clonotypes between healthy human individuals (TCRdb year 2020). Concerning the study at large: A couple of women and a few men aged 18 to 49 years were included in the cohort. Per donor, leukapheresis produced somewhere between about 0.94 and 9 billion PBMCs. To estimate repertoire size and how much clonotypes are shared between individuals, the study performed deep sequencing of blood TCR repertoires from 4 to 6 healthy adults. Libraries were prepared and TCR repertoires were sequenced by different laboratories using diverse techniques, in order to increase sequencing depth and limit assay-specific biases. Here is what the overall study found, with its caveats: The small number of donors limited the genetic and exposure-history diversity represented. Based on pairwise subsampling, the degree of clonotype sharing among donors was expected to be affected by sequencing depth. Sampling was limited to blood, and TCR repertoires in tissue likely differ from TCR repertoires in blood.

Using the deep immunoSEQ assay, multiplex PCR amplified TCR CDR3 regions from genomic DNA. For each cell subset, the extracted genomic DNA was distributed evenly across all wells of several immunoSEQ 96-well plates, and each plate served as one replicate. For unsorted PBMC, each replicate PCR was loaded with about 300 ng genomic DNA, equivalent to 25,000 to 35,000 T cell genomes. Ten immunoSEQ deep assay plates were used to sequence the unsorted PBMC genomic DNA. Purified libraries were quantified with a Qubit 3.0 fluorometer, sized on a Bioanalyzer 2100, and re-quantified with the KAPA Library Quantification kit. Every immunoSEQ 96-well plate was sequenced on a separate single-read 150-cycle Illumina NextSeq 550 flow cell. The published analysis was carried out like this. Because the immunoSEQ output held only junctional sequences and lacked quality scores, the filtering could not match the filtering applied to full-length reads. Sequences were annotated with PyIR, a Python wrapper for IgBLAST v1.9, using IMGT germline references to assign V/J genes and CDR3. Reads were filtered out if the reads had weak V/J assignments (E-value above 1e-6), no CDR3, stop codons, out-of-frame junctions, or ambiguous translated residues. V3J clonotypes were defined by identical inferred V gene, J gene, and CDR3 amino acid sequence. Percentage overlap between repertoires was calculated by dividing the number of shared unique clonotypes by the size of the smaller repertoire. Richness of each repertoire was evaluated using RTK rarefaction, the Chao1 estimator, and Recon v2.1 estimates of unobserved clonotypes. Entries here come from immuneACCESS through TCRdb and include only in-frame sequences with V and J called. Some clones fail to appear in such tables; in the studies checked, an unresolved V gene covers under half of the shortfall, and the cause of the remainder is unknown. The V and J calls and clone size come from that table; D and trimming were worked out from the DNA. For this sample there are hundreds of thousands of clones; about 80% appear just once. Clones ranked in the top ten supply more than 10% of the sample.

In this chain, TRBV4-3 is recombined with TRBJ2-4; 10 central bases correspond to TRBD2. This receptor was identified in a woman in her 40s in good health. Some clones in this sample may be carry-over from other donors' samples. Specimen: PBMCs. This receptor has the CDR3 CASSRNSGRAGKNIQYF. The nucleotide sequence reads as follows: TGCGCCAGCAGCCGGAACAGCGGGAGGGCTGGGAAAAACATTCAGTACTTC.